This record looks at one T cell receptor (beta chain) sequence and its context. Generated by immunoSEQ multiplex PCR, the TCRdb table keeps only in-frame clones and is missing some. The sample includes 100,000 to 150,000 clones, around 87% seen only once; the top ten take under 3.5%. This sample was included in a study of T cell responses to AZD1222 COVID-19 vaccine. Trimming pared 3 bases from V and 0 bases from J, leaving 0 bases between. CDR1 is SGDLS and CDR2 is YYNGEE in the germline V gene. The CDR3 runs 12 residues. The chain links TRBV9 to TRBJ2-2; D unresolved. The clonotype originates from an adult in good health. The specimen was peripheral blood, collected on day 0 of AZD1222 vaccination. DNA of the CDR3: TGTGCCAGCAGCGCGAACACCGGGGAGCTGTTTTTT. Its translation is CASSANTGELFF.